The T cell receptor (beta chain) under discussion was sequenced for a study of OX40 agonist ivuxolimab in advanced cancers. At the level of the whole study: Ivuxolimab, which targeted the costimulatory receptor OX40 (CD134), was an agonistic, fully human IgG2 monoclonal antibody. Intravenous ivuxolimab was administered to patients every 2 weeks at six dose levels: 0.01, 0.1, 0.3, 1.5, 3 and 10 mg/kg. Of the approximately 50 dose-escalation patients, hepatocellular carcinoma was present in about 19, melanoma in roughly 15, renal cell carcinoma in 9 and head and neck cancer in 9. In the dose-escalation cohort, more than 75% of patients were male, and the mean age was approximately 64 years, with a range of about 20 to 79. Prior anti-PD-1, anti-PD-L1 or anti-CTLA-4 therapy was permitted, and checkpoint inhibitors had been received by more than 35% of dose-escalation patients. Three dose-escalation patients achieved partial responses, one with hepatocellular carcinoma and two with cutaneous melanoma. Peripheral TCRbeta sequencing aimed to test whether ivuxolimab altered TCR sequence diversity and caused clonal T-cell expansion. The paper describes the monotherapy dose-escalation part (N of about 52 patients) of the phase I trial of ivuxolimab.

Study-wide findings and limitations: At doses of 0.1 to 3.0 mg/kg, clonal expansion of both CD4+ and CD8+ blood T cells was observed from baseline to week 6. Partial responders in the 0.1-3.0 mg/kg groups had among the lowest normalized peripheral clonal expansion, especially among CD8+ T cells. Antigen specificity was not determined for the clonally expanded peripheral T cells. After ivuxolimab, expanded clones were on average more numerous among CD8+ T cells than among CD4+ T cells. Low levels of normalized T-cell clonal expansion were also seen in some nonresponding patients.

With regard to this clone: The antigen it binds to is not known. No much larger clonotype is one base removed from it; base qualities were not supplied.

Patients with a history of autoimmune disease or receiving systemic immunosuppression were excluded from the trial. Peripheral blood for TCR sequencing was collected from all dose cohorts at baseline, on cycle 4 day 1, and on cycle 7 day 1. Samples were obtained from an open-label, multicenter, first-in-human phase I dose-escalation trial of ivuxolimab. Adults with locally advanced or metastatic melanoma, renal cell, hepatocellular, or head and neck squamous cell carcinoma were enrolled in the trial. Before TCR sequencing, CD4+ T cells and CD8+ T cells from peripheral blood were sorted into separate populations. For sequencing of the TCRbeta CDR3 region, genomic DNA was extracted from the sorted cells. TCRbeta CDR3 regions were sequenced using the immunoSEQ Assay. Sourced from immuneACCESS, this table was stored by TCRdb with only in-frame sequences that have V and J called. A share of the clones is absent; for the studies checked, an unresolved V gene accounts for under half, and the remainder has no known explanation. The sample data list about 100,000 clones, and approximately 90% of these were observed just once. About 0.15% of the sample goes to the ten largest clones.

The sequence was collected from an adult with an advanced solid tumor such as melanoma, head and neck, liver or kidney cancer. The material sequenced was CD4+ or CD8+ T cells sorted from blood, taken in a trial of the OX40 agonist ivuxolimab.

The DNA sequence reads TGTGCCAGCAGTTCTCAGGGGGCTTCCTACAATGAGCAGTTCTTC. Its protein product is CASSSQGASYNEQFF. Recombination linked TRBV7-9 to TRBJ2-1; 8 bases in the junction line up with TRBD1. Germline trimming: 6 bases from V, 1 base from J; junction bases outside gene matches: 5. The CDR3 runs 15 amino acids, cysteine and phenylalanine included. Only the CDR3 part of the read is kept: 45 bases, read in frame from the first base. CDR1 and CDR2 were assigned from the germline V gene (reference sequence) as SEHNR and FQNEAQ. Reference TRBV7-9 and TRBJ2-1 proteins supply the regions before and after the CDR3; the full variable domain is: DTGVSQNPRHKITKRGQNVTFRCDPISEHNRLYWYRQTLGQGPEFLTYFQNEAQLEKSRLLSDRFSAERPKGSFSTLEIQRTEQGDSAMYLCASSSQGASYNEQFFGPGTRLTVL.